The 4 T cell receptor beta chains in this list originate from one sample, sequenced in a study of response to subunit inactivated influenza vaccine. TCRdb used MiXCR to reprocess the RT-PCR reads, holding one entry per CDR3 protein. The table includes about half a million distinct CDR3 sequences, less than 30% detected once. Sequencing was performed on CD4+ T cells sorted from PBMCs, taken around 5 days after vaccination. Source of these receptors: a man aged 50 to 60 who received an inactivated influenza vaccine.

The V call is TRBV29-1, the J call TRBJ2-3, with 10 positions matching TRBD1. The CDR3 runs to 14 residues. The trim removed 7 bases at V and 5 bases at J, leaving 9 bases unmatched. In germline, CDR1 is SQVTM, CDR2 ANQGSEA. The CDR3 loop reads CSGEDRGKGDTQYF. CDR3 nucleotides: TGCAGCGGCGAGGACAGGGGGAAGGGAGATACGCAGTATTTT.

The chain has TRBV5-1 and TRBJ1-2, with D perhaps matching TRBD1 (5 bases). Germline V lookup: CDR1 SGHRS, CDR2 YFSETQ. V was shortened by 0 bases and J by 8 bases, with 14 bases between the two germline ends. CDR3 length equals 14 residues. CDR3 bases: TGCGCCAGCAGCTTGGCCGTCAGGGAGGTGGGCTACACCTTC. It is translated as CASSLAVREVGYTF. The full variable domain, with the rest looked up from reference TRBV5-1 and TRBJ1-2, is KAGVTQTPRYLIKTRGQQVTLSCSPISGHRSVSWYQQTPGQGLQFLFEYFSETQRNKGNFPGRFSGRQFSNSRSEMNVSTLELGDSALYLCASSLAVREVGYTFGSGTRLTVV.

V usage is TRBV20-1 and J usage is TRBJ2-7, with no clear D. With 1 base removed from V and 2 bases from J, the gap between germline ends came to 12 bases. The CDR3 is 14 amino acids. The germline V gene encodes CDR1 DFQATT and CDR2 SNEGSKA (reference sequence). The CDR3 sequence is CSARGTDPAYEQYF. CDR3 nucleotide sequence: TGCAGTGCTAGAGGGACGGATCCCGCCTACGAGCAGTACTTC.

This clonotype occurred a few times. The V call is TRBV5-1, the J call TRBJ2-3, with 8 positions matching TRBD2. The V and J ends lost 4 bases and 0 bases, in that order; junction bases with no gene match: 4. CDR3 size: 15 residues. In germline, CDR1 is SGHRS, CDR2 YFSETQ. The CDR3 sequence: CASSALAGSTDTQYF. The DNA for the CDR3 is TGCGCCAGCAGCGCCTTAGCGGGAAGCACAGATACGCAGTATTTT.